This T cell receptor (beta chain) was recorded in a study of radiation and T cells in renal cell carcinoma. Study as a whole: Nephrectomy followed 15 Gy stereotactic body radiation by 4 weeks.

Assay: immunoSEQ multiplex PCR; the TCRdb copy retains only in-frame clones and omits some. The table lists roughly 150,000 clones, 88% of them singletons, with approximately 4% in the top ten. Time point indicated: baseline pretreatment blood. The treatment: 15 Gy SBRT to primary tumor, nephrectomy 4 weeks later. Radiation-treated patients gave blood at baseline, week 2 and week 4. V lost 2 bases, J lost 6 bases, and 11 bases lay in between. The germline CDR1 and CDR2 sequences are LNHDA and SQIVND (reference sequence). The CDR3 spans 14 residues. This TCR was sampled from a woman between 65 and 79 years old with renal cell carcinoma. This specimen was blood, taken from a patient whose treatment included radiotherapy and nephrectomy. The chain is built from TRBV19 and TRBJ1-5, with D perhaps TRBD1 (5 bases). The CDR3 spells CASSIMGVAQPQHF. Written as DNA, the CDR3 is TGTGCCAGTAGTATAATGGGGGTGGCTCAGCCCCAGCATTTT.